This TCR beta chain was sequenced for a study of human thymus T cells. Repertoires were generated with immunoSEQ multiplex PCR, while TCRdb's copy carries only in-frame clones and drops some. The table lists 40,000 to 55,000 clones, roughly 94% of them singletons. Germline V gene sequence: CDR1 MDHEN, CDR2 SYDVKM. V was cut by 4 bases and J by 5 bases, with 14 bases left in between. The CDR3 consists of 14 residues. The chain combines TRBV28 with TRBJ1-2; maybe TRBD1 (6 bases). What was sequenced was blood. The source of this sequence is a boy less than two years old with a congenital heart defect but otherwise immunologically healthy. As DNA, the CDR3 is TGTGCCAGCAGTTCCGGAAGGGGGGCGTATGGCTACACCTTC. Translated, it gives CASSSGRGAYGYTF.